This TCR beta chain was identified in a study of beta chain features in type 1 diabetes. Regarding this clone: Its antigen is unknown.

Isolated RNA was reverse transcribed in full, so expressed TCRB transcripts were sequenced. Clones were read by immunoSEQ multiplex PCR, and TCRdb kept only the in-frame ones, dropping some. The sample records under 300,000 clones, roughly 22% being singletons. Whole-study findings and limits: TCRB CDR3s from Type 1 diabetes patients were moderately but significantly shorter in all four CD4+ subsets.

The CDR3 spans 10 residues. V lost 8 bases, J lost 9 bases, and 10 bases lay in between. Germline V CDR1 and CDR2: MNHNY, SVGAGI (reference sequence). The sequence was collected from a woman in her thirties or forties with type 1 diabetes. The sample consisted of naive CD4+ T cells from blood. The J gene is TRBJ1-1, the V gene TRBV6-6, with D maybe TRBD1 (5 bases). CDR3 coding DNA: TGTGCCAGCGTTCGACAGCAAGCTTTCTTT. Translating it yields CASVRQQAFF.